A single sample gave rise to the 24 T cell receptor beta chains below, sequenced in a study of blood T cell repertoires in COVID-19. Libraries were prepared by immunoSEQ multiplex PCR; TCRdb keeps only in-frame clonotypes and omits some of them. The table records over 350,000 clones, around nine tenths of them present only once. What was sequenced was PBMCs or T cells enriched from blood (not recorded which). These receptors came from a woman aged 45-65 years who had recovered from COVID-19.

The V gene is TRBV7-9, the J gene TRBJ1-2; TRBD1 is a possible D gene (5 bases). In germline, CDR1 is SEHNR, CDR2 FQNEAQ (reference sequence). V was cut by 8 bases and J by 2 bases, with 18 bases left in between. The CDR3 runs to 15 residues. The CDR3 loop is CASQPLTVSNYGYTF. The CDR3 DNA reads TGTGCCAGCCAACCCTTGACAGTTTCCAACTATGGCTACACCTTC.

V and J are TRBV5-4 and TRBJ2-2, with 12 bases lining up with TRBD2. The germline gives CDR1 SGHNT, CDR2 YYREEE (reference sequence). Trimming removed 4 bases from V and 7 bases from J; junction bases left unmatched: 8. The CDR3 sequence is 16 residues long. CDR3 coding DNA: TGTGCCAGCAGCAAGACTAGCGGGGGAACGGACGGGGAGCTGTTTTTT. Translating it yields CASSKTSGGTDGELFF.

This clone occurred a few times. The V call is TRBV6-4, the J call TRBJ2-7; TRBD1 agrees at 7 bases. V shed 6 bases and J 2 bases; nucleotides not matched to a gene: 13. The germline V gene has CDR1 MRHNA and CDR2 SNTAGT. The CDR3 is made up of 16 amino acids. The CDR3 here is CASSPDPGTDPYEQYF. DNA of the CDR3: TGTGCCAGCAGCCCCGACCCCGGGACAGATCCCTACGAGCAGTACTTC.

The J gene is TRBJ2-2, the V gene TRBV29-1; D is unresolved. The germline V and J ends were trimmed by 2 bases and 2 bases, with 6 bases remaining between them. Germline V gives CDR1 SQVTM, CDR2 ANQGSEA. CDR3 length: 13 residues. CDR3 coding DNA: TGCAGCGTTGAACTCGGTAACACCGGGGAGCTGTTTTTT. It codes for CSVELGNTGELFF.

The chain uses TRBV7-2 and TRBJ1-6; 10 positions agree with TRBD1. V lost 5 bases, J lost 6 bases, and 7 bases stayed unmatched. Germline CDR1 SGHTA, CDR2 FQGNSA. This CDR3 spans 16 amino acids. The CDR3 DNA reads TGTGCCAGCAGCCCCCGACAGGGGGCACGTAATTCACCCCTCCACTTT. This codes for CASSPRQGARNSPLHF.

V and J are TRBV7-9 and TRBJ2-3; TRBD2 matches at 14 bases. The V gene end was trimmed by 5 bases and the J gene end by 1 base; junction bases not matched to a gene: 8. Per the germline V gene, CDR1 is SEHNR and CDR2 is FQNEAQ (reference sequence). The CDR3 covers 18 residues. CDR3 region: CASSPRGTSGGGTDTQYF. The CDR3 region has the DNA TGTGCCAGCAGCCCGAGGGGGACTAGCGGGGGCGGCACAGATACGCAGTATTTT.

This chain joins TRBV3-1 (or the pseudogene TRBV3-2) and TRBJ2-3; 8 nucleotides line up with TRBD2. The CDR3 has 15 amino acids. With V trimmed by 7 bases and J by 3 bases, 9 bases remained unmatched. CDR1 is LGHDT and CDR2 is YNNKEL in the germline V gene (reference sequence). CDR3 region: CASNRAGAPTDTQYF. The CDR3, as DNA: TGTGCCAGCAACCGAGCGGGGGCTCCGACAGATACGCAGTATTTT.

Only a few counts were recorded for this clone. The chain is built from TRBV3-1 (or the pseudogene TRBV3-2) and TRBJ1-2, with D hard to call. Germline CDR1 and CDR2: LGHDT and YNNKEL (reference sequence). The CDR3 is 12 residues long. V lost 2 bases to trimming and J lost 8 bases, with 9 bases between them. The DNA for the CDR3 is TGTGCCAGCAGCCAACGTTATTTGGGCTACACCTTC. It encodes CASSQRYLGYTF.

The rearrangement joins TRBV19 to TRBJ1-6; 9 bases are a match to TRBD1. There are 14 residues in the CDR3. Germline values: CDR1 LNHDA, CDR2 SQIVND (reference sequence). Trimming removed 3 bases from V and 8 bases from J; junction bases left unmatched: 2. The CDR3, as DNA: TGTGCCAGTAGTATCGGGACAGGGTATTCACCCCTCCACTTT. Its protein product is CASSIGTGYSPLHF.

This chain links TRBV12-5 with TRBJ2-2; 10 bases line up with TRBD2. This CDR3 has 16 residues. The J segment lost 6 bases and the V segment lost 5 bases, leaving 9 bases of the junction unmatched. Germline V CDR1 and CDR2: LGHNT, FRNRAP. In DNA form, the CDR3 reads TGTGCTAGTGGTGCCAGCGGGGGGGTAGTGCCCGGGGAGCTGTTTTTT. This codes for CASGASGGVVPGELFF.

The chain has TRBV4-2 and TRBJ2-5; D possibly corresponds to TRBD2 (5 bases). CDR3 length equals 15 residues. Germline values: CDR1 LGHNA, CDR2 YNFKEQ. The V end was cut by 2 bases, the J end by 5 bases, with 15 bases between. Here the CDR3 DNA reads TGTGCCAGCAGCCAAACAGAAACTAGTGACGAGACCCAGTACTTC. Its protein is CASSQTETSDETQYF.

V gene TRBV14 combines with J gene TRBJ1-1; perhaps TRBD1 as D (5 bases). The CDR3 contains 12 residues. In germline, CDR1 is SGHDN, CDR2 FVKESK. V dropped 4 bases and J dropped 5 bases, with 8 bases sitting between them. Here the CDR3 DNA reads TGTGCCAGCAGCCCCGGGGGTACTGAAGCTTTCTTT. Protein product: CASSPGGTEAFF.

V is TRBV28 and J is TRBJ2-7, with a weak D call TRBD2 (6 bases). Per germline, CDR1 MDHEN and CDR2 SYDVKM. CDR3 length: 12 amino acids. The V gene lost 8 bases and the J gene lost 0 bases, with 8 bases spanning the gap. The CDR3 reads CASAGSSYEQYF. Written as DNA, the CDR3 is TGTGCCAGCGCGGGGTCCTCCTACGAGCAGTACTTC.

The rearrangement links TRBV4-1 to TRBJ1-4; D possibly corresponds to TRBD1 (6 bases). V lost 2 bases, J lost 0 bases, and 19 bases lay in between. The CDR3 totals 19 residues. Germline values: CDR1 MGHRA, CDR2 YSYEKL. The CDR3 nucleotides read TGCGCCAGCAGCCAACACCTGGCGGGGGGGCCTCCAACTAATGAAAAACTGTTTTTT. This codes for CASSQHLAGGPPTNEKLFF.

The chain joins TRBV2 to TRBJ2-7; D is ambiguous. V dropped 3 bases and J dropped 2 bases, with 11 bases sitting between them. The CDR3 spans 14 residues. CDR1 and CDR2 from the germline V gene are SNHLY and FYNNEI. CDR3 DNA sequence: TGTGCCAGCAGTGATAGGCACAGACCCTACGAGCAGTACTTC. This codes for CASSDRHRPYEQYF.

The rearrangement uses TRBV15 and TRBJ2-6; tentative D call: TRBD2 (7 bases). The germline V gene has CDR1 LNHNV and CDR2 YYDKDF (reference sequence). CDR3 length: 17 amino acids. V was cut by 6 bases and J by 0 bases, with 15 bases left in between. This CDR3 is CATRFGGRYSGANVLTF. The CDR3, as DNA: TGTGCCACCAGGTTCGGGGGGCGATACTCTGGGGCCAACGTCCTGACTTTC.

This chain links TRBV12-5 with TRBJ1-2; D gene ambiguous. This CDR3 contains 16 residues. Per germline, CDR1 LGHNT and CDR2 FRNRAP. V lost 2 bases, J lost 8 bases, and 21 bases lay in between. The CDR3: CASGLPPEEGTSGYTF. In DNA, the CDR3 is TGTGCTAGTGGTTTGCCACCGGAAGAGGGTACAAGCGGCTACACCTTC. Full variable domain (missing parts from reference TRBV12-5 and TRBJ1-2): DARVTQTPRHKVTEMGQEVTMRCQPILGHNTVFWYRQTMMQGLELLAYFRNRAPLDDSGMPKDRFSAEMPDATLATLKIQPSEPRDSAVYFCASGLPPEEGTSGYTFGSGTRLTVV.

The chain has TRBV5-4 and TRBJ1-2; 8 bases align to TRBD1. J was trimmed by 2 bases and V by 0 bases; bases with no gene match: 3. The V gene's germline CDR1 is SGHNT and CDR2 YYREEE (reference sequence). The CDR3 is made up of 15 amino acids. CDR3 protein: CASSLGQGRNYGYTF. The CDR3 DNA is TGTGCCAGCAGCTTGGGACAGGGGAGGAACTATGGCTACACCTTC.

V usage is TRBV4-3 and J usage is TRBJ2-2, with 7 positions matching TRBD2. Germline V gives CDR1 LGHNA, CDR2 YSLEER. The trim removed 6 bases at V and 2 bases at J, leaving 3 bases unmatched. The CDR3 loop spans 14 amino acids. In DNA, the CDR3 is TGCGCCAGCAGACCGGGACTAAACACCGGGGAGCTGTTTTTT. Its protein is CASRPGLNTGELFF.

CDR3 DNA sequence: TGTGCCAGCAGCTTGCGAATGAGGGGGCTAAATTCACCCCTCCACTTT. Translated, it gives CASSLRMRGLNSPLHF. J is TRBJ1-6 and V is TRBV5-6, with 7 bases lining up with TRBD1. The V gene end was trimmed by 1 base and the J gene end by 7 bases; junction bases not matched to a gene: 8. This CDR3 is built from 16 residues. The V gene's germline CDR1 is SGHDT and CDR2 YYEEEE.

The V gene is TRBV9, the J gene TRBJ2-7; 9 bases fit TRBD1. CDR1 SGDLS and CDR2 YYNGEE come from the germline V gene. The V and J ends lost 3 bases and 2 bases, in that order; junction bases with no gene match: 6. The CDR3 runs to 15 residues. The CDR3 DNA follows: TGTGCCAGCAGCGGGGGACAGGGCCCAACCTACGAGCAGTACTTC. Encoded protein: CASSGGQGPTYEQYF. The variable domain in full, completed from reference TRBV9 and TRBJ2-7, reads DSGVTQTPKHLITATGQRVTLRCSPRSGDLSVYWYQQSLDQGLQFLIQYYNGEERAKGNILERFSAQQFPDLHSELNLSSLELGDSALYFCASSGGQGPTYEQYFGPGTRLTVT.

This clone was found once. CDR3 sequence reads: CASSPLPWGGGTQYF. The CDR3 DNA is TGTGCCAGCAGCCCACTCCCGTGGGGGGGCGGCACGCAGTATTTT. This sequence joins TRBV7-9 and TRBJ2-3; a weak D match, TRBD2 (7 bases). The CDR3 sequence is 15 residues long. V gave up 5 bases and J gave up 9 bases, with 21 bases separating them. Germline CDR1 SEHNR, CDR2 FQNEAQ (reference sequence).

This chain links TRBV15 with TRBJ2-1, with 10 bases aligning to TRBD2. V shed 5 bases, J shed 4 bases, and the junction held 5 bases outside the gene matches. The CDR3 spans 15 residues. CDR1 and CDR2 from the germline V gene are LNHNV and YYDKDF (reference sequence). This CDR3 is CATSAQRGGYNEQFF. The CDR3 coding sequence is TGTGCCACCAGCGCCCAGCGGGGGGGGTACAATGAGCAGTTCTTC.

This clone was seen once. The rearrangement joins TRBV2 to TRBJ2-6, with 9 nucleotides matching TRBD1. V shed 4 bases, J shed 2 bases, and the junction held 0 bases outside the gene matches. Looked up from germline, CDR1 is SNHLY and CDR2 is FYNNEI. This CDR3 is 15 amino acids long. The CDR3 coding sequence is TGTGCCAGCAGTGGACAGGGGGCTGGGGCCAACGTCCTGACTTTC. It codes for CASSGQGAGANVLTF.